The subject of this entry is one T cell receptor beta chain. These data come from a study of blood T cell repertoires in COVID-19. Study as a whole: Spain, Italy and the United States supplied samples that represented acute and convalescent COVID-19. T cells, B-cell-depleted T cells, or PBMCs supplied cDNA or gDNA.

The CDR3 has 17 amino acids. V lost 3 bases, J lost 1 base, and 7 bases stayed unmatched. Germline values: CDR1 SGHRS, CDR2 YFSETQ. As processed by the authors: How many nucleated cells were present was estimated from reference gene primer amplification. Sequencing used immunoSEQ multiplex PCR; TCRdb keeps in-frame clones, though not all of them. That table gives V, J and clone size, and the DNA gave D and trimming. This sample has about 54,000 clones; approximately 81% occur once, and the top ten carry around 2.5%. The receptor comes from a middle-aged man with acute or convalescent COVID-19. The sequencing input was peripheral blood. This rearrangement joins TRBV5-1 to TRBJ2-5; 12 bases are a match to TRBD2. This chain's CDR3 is CASSYWLAGGSQETQYF. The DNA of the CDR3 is TGCGCCAGCAGCTATTGGCTAGCGGGGGGGTCCCAAGAGACCCAGTACTTC.